The rows below give T cell receptor beta chains drawn from one sample of a study of shared clonotypes between healthy human individuals. Only in-frame clones appear in the TCRdb table, and some are missing; sequencing was by immunoSEQ multiplex PCR. The data contain about 650,000 clones, around 95% of them seen just once; the ten biggest clones take up 0.11%. Material: naive CD8+ T cells sorted from blood. These receptors originate from a woman in her 30s in good health. Each CDR3 is given with its conserved first and last residue. Fields, in order: D gene, CDR3 length, clone size, V gene, J gene, CDR3 DNA, CDR3 protein. The D gene is left open where the match is weak. Size tells how often a clone was seen (once, few, many) or the class of an expanded clone, and some rows leave it out.

-	13	-	TRBV19	TRBJ2-7	TGTGCCAGTAGTATTGGACTGAACTACGAGCAGTACTTC	CASSIGLNYEQYF
-	14	-	TRBV4-2	TRBJ2-1	TGTGCCAGCAGCCAAGATCTGGGCGGAAATGAGCAGTTCTTC	CASSQDLGGNEQFF
-	14	-	TRBV6-6	TRBJ1-1	TGTGCCAGCAGTTACCAGGGCGGGGACACTGAAGCTTTCTTT	CASSYQGGDTEAFF
-	12	-	TRBV4-1	TRBJ1-6	TGCGCCAGCAGCCAAGATGGTTCACCCCTCCACTTT	CASSQDGSPLHF
-	12	once	TRBV4-1	TRBJ2-1	TGCGCCAGCAGCCAAGGTAGGGATGAGCAGTTCTTC	CASSQGRDEQFF
-	14	once	TRBV7-9	TRBJ2-1	TGTGCCAGCAGCTTCTCCGACGGGTACAATGAGCAGTTCTTC	CASSFSDGYNEQFF
-	13	-	TRBV5-1	TRBJ1-4	TGCGCCAGCACCGACACCTCTAATGAAAAACTGTTTTTT	CASTDTSNEKLFF
TRBD2	17	-	TRBV7-9	TRBJ2-1	TGTGCCAGCAGCTTAGCGCTCATTGCGGGAGGAGACAATGAGCAGTTCTTC	CASSLALIAGGDNEQFF
-	13	-	TRBV27	TRBJ2-7	TGTGCCAGCAGTTTAGTTTTGGAAACCGAGCAGTACTTC	CASSLVLETEQYF
-	14	-	TRBV29-1	TRBJ1-2	TGCAGCGTTGAGAACACAGGAGAAAACTATGGCTACACCTTC	CSVENTGENYGYTF
TRBD2	16	few	TRBV27	TRBJ2-7	TGTGCCAGCAGCTTATCGTGGCGGGAGGGCCTCTACGAGCAGTACTTC	CASSLSWREGLYEQYF
-	12	-	TRBV2	TRBJ1-1	TGTGCCAGCAGTTTACAGAGTTTCGAAGCTTTCTTT	CASSLQSFEAFF
TRBD2	14	-	TRBV27	TRBJ2-2	TGTGCCAGCAGTTATGCGGGAGGCACCGGGGAGCTGTTTTTT	CASSYAGGTGELFF
TRBD2	18	-	TRBV27	TRBJ2-1	TGTGCCAGCAGTTTAATAGCCAGCGGGAGGGGCGTCCACAATGAGCAGTTCTTC	CASSLIASGRGVHNEQFF
-	18	-	TRBV4-1	TRBJ2-1	TGCGCCAGCAGCCAAGATGGTCCCAGCGGTAGCTCCTACAATGAGCAGTTCTTC	CASSQDGPSGSSYNEQFF
-	14	-	TRBV6-5	TRBJ2-7	TGTGCCAGCAGTTCCGGGGGGCCGGGCTACGAGCAGTACTTC	CASSSGGPGYEQYF
-	14	-	TRBV19	TRBJ2-7	TGTGCCAGTAGTATAAGGGGACAAGACTACGAGCAGTACTTC	CASSIRGQDYEQYF